This T cell receptor beta chain was identified in a study of cytomegalovirus exposure and HLA in healthy donors (dated by TCRdb to 2017 to 2019). Background on the whole study: According to an earlier analysis of several hundred of the donors, about 180 million T cells yielded some 120 million unique TCR beta sequences and approximately 300 Gb of sequence data. Approximately 330 gigabases of sequencing data and around 85 million unique TCR sequences made up an early release that covered approximately 620 HLA-typed donors. Alongside the repertoire data, information on donor age, sex, ethnicity and CMV serostatus was compiled. To predict cytomegalovirus infection status, the study brought together high-throughput TCR immunosequencing, statistical association of individual TCRs with disease status, and machine learning. The T cell repertoires of some 700 subjects were profiled by immunosequencing and related to cytomegalovirus serostatus. Because of strong linkage in the cohort, 4 to 6 DR-DQ haplotypes were treated as single units for association and clustering. Rather than using new phenotypic data, the later analysis identified candidate immune exposures from TCR beta sequences and from how often those sequences occurred across donors. HLA typing covered class I and class II loci at four-digit resolution. Typing coverage differed by locus: A, B, C, DRB1 and DQB1 were typed in about 620-630 donors, DQA1 in about 510, DPA1 in some 610, and DPB1 in approximately 450. An earlier analysis of nearly 600 of the donors applied high-throughput TCR beta sequencing to assess whether each TCR beta V gene segment acted as functional or pseudogenic. The genetic ancestry cluster associated with self-reported Caucasian donors included around four fifths of the 398 genotyped donors. A separate validation cohort of over 95 different subjects was used in addition to the approximately 670-subject first cohort. To study patterns of TCR occurrence, a later analysis re-analyzed previously published TCR beta repertoires from several hundred donors and added high-resolution HLA genotyping. Every discovery cohort repertoire had been produced on one sequencing platform. The study was designed to test whether signatures of past pathogen exposure could be identified by cataloging public T cell receptors. In a later genetic analysis, genome-wide SNP genotypes for about three fifths of the roughly 670 donors were used, and that subset was treated as a discovery cohort. Across around 400 genotyped donors of the cohort, an average of approximately 240,000 unique TCR beta nucleotide sequences per donor were sequenced, and around 19% of those sequences were non-productive.

Points on this clone: Its cognate antigen has yet to be identified. No base-level quality is on record; no much larger clone is a single base apart.

The protocol used for the library was the immunoSEQ multiplex PCR assay. The multiplex PCR relied on a mix of 60 forward primers for TCR Vbeta segments and 13 reverse primers for TCR Jbeta segments. A multiplex PCR assay on genomic DNA amplified the CDR3 region of rearranged TCR beta genes. On the Illumina HiSeq System, the amplified TCR beta libraries were sequenced as 87-base-pair reads. Concerning the study's data processing: In a later analysis, 77 million or so unique TCR beta chains were counted across the roughly 700 repertoires, and roughly 10 million of these chains were shared by at least two donors. A nearest-neighbor algorithm error-corrected the raw reads and collapsed the reads into unique sequences, merging closely related sequences to remove PCR and sequencing errors. V, D and J gene segments were assigned by aligning CDR3 sequences to IMGT reference sequences. For a sequence to be retained, at least a six-nucleotide match to both a V gene segment and a J gene segment was required. Rearrangements were classified as productive when the CDR3 lacked stop codons and remained in frame with V and J, and all other rearrangements were classified as non-productive. CDR3 was defined by IMGT convention, running from the second conserved V-encoded cysteine to the conserved J-encoded phenylalanine. Sequences without an unambiguous match to a single V gene segment were excluded from the earlier analysis of about 640 of the donors. In an earlier analysis of some 590 of the donors, V segments were called functional above 56.7% productive rearrangements and were called segregating when the between-donor standard deviation exceeded 5%. A statistical classification framework was developed to diagnose cytomegalovirus status using the catalog of TCR beta chain sequences. A later analysis assigned V and J genes by comparing TCR nucleotide sequences with IMGT/GENE-DB human TR gene sequences. The TCRdist pipeline was used in a later analysis to assign CDR3 sequences and most-parsimonious VDJ recombination scenarios. In a later analysis, each TCR beta chain was defined by its CDR3 amino acid sequence together with its V-gene family, and reads lacking a unique V-gene family were excluded. To address suspected cross-contamination and a sequencing artifact, a later analysis removed under 600 highly shared, low-generation-probability nucleotide sequences. A later analysis calculated a clonal expansion index for each public chain from normalized within-repertoire ranks of inferred template counts. Generation probabilities in a later analysis came from a VDJ recombination model fitted to out-of-frame rearrangements, and those results were checked against IGoR. A later analysis scored TCR-TCR, TCR-HLA and TCR-CMV co-occurrence with hypergeometric tests, applying a repertoire-size bias correction to TCR pairs. To estimate false discovery rates, a later analysis permuted the HLA or CMV assignments 20 times. A later analysis grouped co-occurring TCRs with DBSCAN, adding TCRdist sequence similarity when clustering within HLA-allele-positive subsets. Repertoires with fewer than 30,000 or more than 120,000 public chains were left out of co-occurrence clustering, as were a handful of repertoires with anomalous nucleotide sharing. TCRdb re-hosts the immuneACCESS table, in-frame sequences only. Its copies lack some clones; in the studies checked, an unresolved V gene accounts for under half of them, and the cause for the rest is not known. V, J and clone size derive from that table, while D and trimming were established from the DNA sequence. The table for this sample lists about 170,000 clones; about 79% of them were counted only once. Of the sample, less than 2.5% is held by the ten largest clones.

The cohort comprised fewer than 750 healthy bone marrow donors. At the time of sampling, all cohort members were nominally healthy, though unrecorded immune exposures were likely present. The donor tested CMV seronegative and was one of the 352 seronegative cohort members. Each donor provided a peripheral blood sample, and peripheral blood mononuclear cells were used for TCR beta sequencing. Genomic DNA extraction from the blood cell samples was performed with the Qiagen DNeasy Blood Extraction Kit. V and J are truncated by 4 bases and 0 bases respectively, leaving an intervening sequence of 14 bases. CDR1 SGHKS and CDR2 YYEKEE are derived from the germline V gene (reference sequence). Including the terminal cysteine and phenylalanine, the CDR3 comprises 16 residues. Only the CDR3 portion is preserved as DNA: 48 bases, with reading frame beginning at the first base. General conclusions and limits of the study: Most CMV-associated TCR beta chains appeared to be HLA-restricted in a later analysis, and the HLA associations seemed to be driven largely by CMV exposure. The cohort was sequenced for TCR beta chains only, and without alpha or paired-chain data the features that could be detected were limited. Sequencing depth was assumed to be roughly uniform across donors in the presence/absence analyses, though that assumption may not hold. Across donors, most TCR sequences were observed very rarely, whereas some public TCRs were present in many individuals. In vitro tests confirmed that three of the cytomegalovirus-associated TCR beta chains recognize cytomegalovirus antigens. In a later analysis, HLA-associated TCR beta chains were found to be more clonally expanded and to have lower generation probabilities than equally common non-associated chains. In a later analysis, the rate of TCR association differed among HLA loci, with DRB1 alleles having the most associated TCRs and HLA-C alleles having the fewest. An earlier analysis of around 500 of the donors showed that most TCR beta V segments appeared in productive rearrangements either about 87% or about 30% of the time, which broadly matched IMGT annotations. When HLA alleles, especially DR and DQ, strongly co-occurred, attributing TCR associations to individual alleles was difficult. A cluster of highly shared sequence variants was judged likely to represent a technical artifact of the sequencing pipeline. In both the original and validation cohorts, the classifier was reported to diagnose cytomegalovirus status with high specificity and sensitivity. Because HLA typing was unavailable for some donors at each locus, only the typed subset was used in association tests. A further reported finding was that TCR beta sequences accurately predicted the HLA-A and HLA-B alleles for most subjects in the first cohort. The only immune exposure information available for the cohort was CMV serostatus. Some 16 rarely observed V segments, including chromosome 9 orphons, were excluded from the earlier analysis of several hundred of the donors because counts were too low. In the study, some 180 TCR beta chains were listed as associated with cytomegalovirus. According to a later analysis, parvovirus B19, influenza, CMV and Epstein-Barr virus appeared linked to several top co-occurrence clusters. In a later analysis, around 17,000 TCR beta sequences were associated with specific HLA alleles at a false discovery rate of 0.05. According to a later genetic analysis, donors in an Asian-associated ancestry cluster had fewer N-insertions in productive TCRs than the approximately 630-donor mean. Some IMGT-functional V segments, including TRBV6-2 and TRBV6-3, could not be distinguished by the 87-base-pair reads and were therefore excluded. Correlated functional status among segregating V segments might reflect linkage disequilibrium, but an unknown experimental factor could not be ruled out. According to the authors, the approach could potentially be generalized to other disease states and immunological phenotypes. In a later genetic analysis, a missense DCLRE1C variant was associated with V-gene and J-gene trimming of TCR beta chains, and the association was replicated in an independent cohort.

This sequence originates from a woman between 50 and 59 years old in good health and CMV-seronegative. Sequencing was carried out using PBMCs. The chain links TRBV5-5 with TRBJ1-3; a confident D gene designation cannot be given. The sequenced DNA: TGTGCCAGCAGCCAACACCCAGCTAGCTCTGGAAACACCATATATTTT. Translated, it gives CASSQHPASSGNTIYF.